This T cell receptor beta chain was captured by sequencing in a study of Ad26.COV2.S vaccination and SARS-CoV-2 variants. Overall study results and limits: Breadth measured for non-spike TCRs was similar across vaccine and placebo recipients.

The sample's treatment: about 20 received Ad26.COV2.S at low or high dose, single or two shots; several received placebo; per-sample allocation not given. Repertoires come from day 63 after the first vaccine or placebo injection. The vaccine antigen was prefusion-stabilized Wuhan SARS-CoV-2 spike. Concerning this clone itself: The antigen remains undetermined.

The assay was immunoSEQ multiplex PCR, and TCRdb's table has in-frame clones only and misses some. The sample yields a few hundred thousand clones, about 91% seen once. Material: peripheral blood, obtained in a trial of Ad26.COV2.S vaccine versus placebo. The TCR was taken from a person aged 18 to 59 who received the Ad26.COV2.S COVID-19 vaccine or a placebo.

As DNA, the CDR3 is TGTGCCAGCAGCAGTATGTCAGGGCCCTACAATGAGCAGTTCTTC. Its translation: CASSSMSGPYNEQFF. The V gene is TRBV28, the J gene TRBJ2-1; D perhaps matches TRBD1 (5 bases). This CDR3 has 15 residues. V lost 6 bases and J lost 2, with 14 bases in between. Germline CDR1 MDHEN, CDR2 SYDVKM.